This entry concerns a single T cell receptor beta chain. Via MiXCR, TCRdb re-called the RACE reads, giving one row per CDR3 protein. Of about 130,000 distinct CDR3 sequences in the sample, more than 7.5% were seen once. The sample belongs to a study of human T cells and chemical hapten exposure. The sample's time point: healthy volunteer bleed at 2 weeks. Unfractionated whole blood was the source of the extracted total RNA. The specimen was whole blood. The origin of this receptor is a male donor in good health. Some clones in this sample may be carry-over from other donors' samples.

CDR3 bases: TGTGCCAGCTCTAAGAACTACGAGCAGTACTTC. Translation gives CASSKNYEQYF. The rearrangement uses TRBV6-2 or TRBV6-3 and TRBJ2-7; D uncertain. CDR3 size: 11 residues. Germline loops: CDR1 MNHEY, CDR2 SVGEGT. With 8 bases removed from V and 3 bases from J, the gap between germline ends came to 8 bases.